Listed below are T cell receptor beta chains from one sample, sequenced in a study of blood T cell repertoires in COVID-19. Profiled with immunoSEQ multiplex PCR; TCRdb holds only in-frame clones, not every one. The table shows about 300,000 clones, with 80% to 90% occurring only once. Material: PBMCs or T cells enriched from blood (not recorded which). The receptors stem from a man between 25 and 39 years old who had recovered from COVID-19. CDR3s include the opening cysteine and the closing phenylalanine or tryptophan. The order of the fields is clone size, J gene, D gene, V gene, CDR3 DNA, CDR3 protein. D genes are given only for firm matches. Expanded clones get a size class; other rows say once, few or many, or leave the size out.

size: -
J: TRBJ2-1
D: TRBD2
V: TRBV10-3
DNA: TGTGCCATCAGTGATGCGACTAGCGGGGCCCCGAAGGGGCAGTTCTTC
CDR3: CAISDATSGAPKGQFF

size: -
J: TRBJ2-1
D: -
V: TRBV18
DNA: TGTGCCAGCTCACCGCGACGGGAGCGAGGGGAGTTCTTC
CDR3: CASSPRRERGEFF

size: -
J: TRBJ2-7
D: TRBD1
V: TRBV4-1
DNA: TGCGCCAGCAGCCAGCCTAACAGGGGGATCTACGAGCAGTACTTC
CDR3: CASSQPNRGIYEQYF

size: many
J: TRBJ1-1
D: -
V: TRBV18
DNA: TGTGCCAGCTCACTTAGTATCACAGGGATGCCTGGTGAAGCTTTCTTT
CDR3: CASSLSITGMPGEAFF

size: -
J: TRBJ2-7
D: -
V: TRBV6-6
DNA: TGTGCCAGCAGCGTCGCGGACGAGCAGTACTTC
CDR3: CASSVADEQYF

size: few
J: TRBJ1-1
D: TRBD1
V: TRBV14
DNA: TGTGCCAGCAGCCAGATGCGGGGACAGGGATCCACTGAAGCTTTCTTT
CDR3: CASSQMRGQGSTEAFF

size: -
J: TRBJ1-3
D: TRBD1
V: TRBV19
DNA: TGTGCCAGTAGTATGGACAGGGCCTATTCTGGAAACACCATATATTTT
CDR3: CASSMDRAYSGNTIYF

size: -
J: TRBJ1-5
D: TRBD1
V: TRBV5-6
DNA: TGTGCCAGCAGCTTTGGAGGGGGTACCGGACAGGGATATCAGCCCCAGCATTTT
CDR3: CASSFGGGTGQGYQPQHF

size: few
J: TRBJ2-2
D: -
V: TRBV11-2
DNA: TGTGCCAGCAGACCCTCGGGTCCCGGGGAGCTGTTTTTT
CDR3: CASRPSGPGELFF

size: -
J: TRBJ2-5
D: -
V: TRBV5-1
DNA: TGCGCCAGCAGCTTGAATCGGAGGTCCCTGGAGACCCAGTACTTC
CDR3: CASSLNRRSLETQYF

size: -
J: TRBJ1-1
D: TRBD1
V: TRBV5-1
DNA: TGCGCCAGCAGCTTGAAAGACAGGGGGCAGTTCACTGAAGCTTTCTTT
CDR3: CASSLKDRGQFTEAFF

size: -
J: TRBJ2-7
D: TRBD2
V: TRBV19
DNA: TGTGCCAGTAGTCCCGGGAGGCCCTCCGACGAGCAGTACTTC
CDR3: CASSPGRPSDEQYF

size: -
J: TRBJ2-3
D: -
V: TRBV4-3
DNA: TGCGCCAGCAGCCAAGATCGGCTAGCACGCACAGATACGCAGTATTTT
CDR3: CASSQDRLARTDTQYF

size: -
J: TRBJ1-5
D: -
V: TRBV5-8
DNA: TGTGCCAGCGGCGAGGACAACTCCAATCAGCCCCAGCATTTT
CDR3: CASGEDNSNQPQHF

size: -
J: TRBJ1-1
D: -
V: TRBV5-1
DNA: TGCGCCAGCAGCTTGGGCACAAGGGGGACCACTGAAGCTTTCTTT
CDR3: CASSLGTRGTTEAFF

size: -
J: TRBJ1-5
D: TRBD1
V: TRBV6-6
DNA: TGTGCCAGCAGAGACAGGGGGCTTCAGCCCCAGCATTTT
CDR3: CASRDRGLQPQHF

size: -
J: TRBJ2-3
D: TRBD1
V: TRBV9
DNA: TGTGCCAGCAGCGCCTGGACAGGGGCTAGCACAGATACGCAGTATTTT
CDR3: CASSAWTGASTDTQYF

size: -
J: TRBJ2-3
D: TRBD2
V: TRBV27
DNA: TGTGCCAGCAGTTTATCGATACGTAGCGGGACAGATACGCAGTATTTT
CDR3: CASSLSIRSGTDTQYF

size: once
J: TRBJ2-7
D: TRBD1
V: TRBV4-3
DNA: TGCGCCAGCAGCCAAGGATTACCGGGACAGGTAATCTACGAGCAGTACTTC
CDR3: CASSQGLPGQVIYEQYF

size: -
J: TRBJ1-6
D: -
V: TRBV3-1/TRBV3-2
DNA: TGTGCCAGCAGCTTACAGGGTCAGAACCTCCACTTT
CDR3: CASSLQGQNLHF

size: -
J: TRBJ2-3
D: TRBD2
V: TRBV6-2/TRBV6-3
DNA: TGTGCCAGCAGCTTTGGACTAGCTCAGGGAGATACGCAGTATTTT
CDR3: CASSFGLAQGDTQYF

size: -
J: TRBJ2-3
D: -
V: TRBV11-1
DNA: TGTGCCAGCAGCTTGGGCCTACATGGAACAGATACGCAGTATTTT
CDR3: CASSLGLHGTDTQYF

size: -
J: TRBJ2-7
D: -
V: TRBV6-9
DNA: TGTGCCATCCCACAACGGACAGAGCGCTACGAGCAGTACTTC
CDR3: CAIPQRTERYEQYF

size: -
J: TRBJ2-7
D: TRBD1
V: TRBV5-5
DNA: TGTGCCAGCAGCCATATGGGACAGGGAGGGGAGCAGTACTTC
CDR3: CASSHMGQGGEQYF

size: -
J: TRBJ2-5
D: TRBD2
V: TRBV9
DNA: TGTGCCAGCAGCCCGCGTGCTAGCGGGGTTTACGAGACCCAGTACTTC
CDR3: CASSPRASGVYETQYF

size: -
J: TRBJ2-5
D: TRBD1
V: TRBV5-6
DNA: TGTGCCAGCAGCCCGGGACAGGGAGGAGAGACCCAGTACTTC
CDR3: CASSPGQGGETQYF

size: -
J: TRBJ1-6
D: -
V: TRBV4-3
DNA: TGCGCCAGCAGCCAAGATTGGGGCCTCTCCGGTTCACCCCTCCACTTT
CDR3: CASSQDWGLSGSPLHF

size: -
J: TRBJ1-5
D: TRBD1
V: TRBV24-1
DNA: TGTGCCACCAGTGATGGGGGACAGGGAGGTCAGCCCCAGCATTTT
CDR3: CATSDGGQGGQPQHF

size: -
J: TRBJ1-1
D: -
V: TRBV7-9
DNA: TGTGCCAGCACCTTTCAATGGGCGACTGAAGCTTTCTTT
CDR3: CASTFQWATEAFF

size: -
J: TRBJ2-5
D: -
V: TRBV5-4
DNA: TGTGCCAGCAGCAGAACACGGGGGACCGGAGAGACCCAGTACTTC
CDR3: CASSRTRGTGETQYF

size: -
J: TRBJ2-2
D: -
V: TRBV3-1/TRBV3-2
DNA: TGTGCCAGCAGCCTAAAGTGGGGCGGGACAGCCATCACCGGGGAGCTGTTTTTT
CDR3: CASSLKWGGTAITGELFF

size: once
J: TRBJ1-4
D: -
V: TRBV5-1
DNA: TGCGCCAGCAGCTTGGACGGGTTTAATGAAAAACTGTTTTTT
CDR3: CASSLDGFNEKLFF

size: few
J: TRBJ1-3
D: -
V: TRBV6-5
DNA: TGTGCCAGCAGCCAGGGCAGTTGGGGAAACACCATATATTTT
CDR3: CASSQGSWGNTIYF

size: -
J: TRBJ1-5
D: TRBD1
V: TRBV23-1
DNA: TGCGCCAGCAGTCAATCGTTGGGCACAGGGGGTAGCAATCAGCCCCAGCATTTT
CDR3: CASSQSLGTGGSNQPQHF

size: -
J: TRBJ1-1
D: TRBD1
V: TRBV9
DNA: TGTGCCAGCAGCAGGACAGGGGGCTGGGCTGAAGCTTTCTTT
CDR3: CASSRTGGWAEAFF

size: -
J: TRBJ1-1
D: TRBD1
V: TRBV14
DNA: TGTGCCAGCAGCCCCCGGGACAGCAGAATTAACACTGAAGCTTTCTTT
CDR3: CASSPRDSRINTEAFF

size: -
J: TRBJ2-1
D: -
V: TRBV7-9
DNA: TGTGCCAGCACCCTCAAGCGGACTGATGAGCAGTTCTTC
CDR3: CASTLKRTDEQFF

size: once
J: TRBJ1-2
D: -
V: TRBV5-6
DNA: TGTGCCAGCAGCCCAACCATGGGCAGCTTATATGGCTACACCTTC
CDR3: CASSPTMGSLYGYTF

size: -
J: TRBJ2-3
D: TRBD2
V: TRBV19
DNA: TGTGCCAGTAGTATGAGGACTAGCGGACTCACAGATACGCAGTATTTT
CDR3: CASSMRTSGLTDTQYF

size: -
J: TRBJ1-4
D: -
V: TRBV11-2
DNA: TGTGCCAGCAGCTTACACAGGGAGATCGGTGAAAAACTGTTTTTT
CDR3: CASSLHREIGEKLFF

size: -
J: TRBJ1-1
D: TRBD1
V: TRBV5-6
DNA: TGTGCCAGCAGCTTTCGCAGGGGGATGAACACTGAAGCTTTCTTT
CDR3: CASSFRRGMNTEAFF